This is a list of T cell receptor beta chains from one sample in a study of blood T cell dynamics during melanoma immunotherapy. Sequenced by immunoSEQ multiplex PCR; TCRdb stores in-frame clones only, minus some. The sample has several thousand clones, approximately 80% seen once; the top ten hold more than 0.9%. Sequenced material: blood, taken from a patient treated with checkpoint blockade. The receptors were sampled from a human donor with melanoma. The CDR3 runs from the conserved cysteine through the conserved F or W. Fields, in order: clone size, CDR3 length, D gene, J gene, V gene, CDR3 protein, CDR3 DNA. The D gene is left open where the match is weak. Some rows mark clone size as missing; the rest say once, few, many or name a class of expanded clone.

.	15	.	TRBJ1-1	TRBV28	CASSSQYTGGTEAFF	TGTGCCAGCAGTTCCCAATATACGGGGGGCACTGAAGCTTTCTTT
.	15	.	TRBJ2-7	TRBV16	CASSPSVDLGREQYF	TGTGCCAGCAGCCCAAGCGTAGACCTTGGCCGCGAGCAGTACTTC
.	15	.	TRBJ2-3	TRBV18	CASSPVAGSTDTQYF	TGTGCCAGCTCACCTGTGGCTGGTAGCACAGATACGCAGTATTTT
.	14	.	TRBJ1-1	TRBV19	CASTTKAMNTEAFF	TGTGCCAGTACCACAAAGGCTATGAACACTGAAGCTTTCTTT
.	15	TRBD2	TRBJ2-3	TRBV19	CASSRLAGDKDTQYF	TGTGCCAGTAGCCGACTAGCGGGAGATAAAGATACGCAGTATTTT
.	15	.	TRBJ1-5	TRBV7-2	CASSLGGYSNQPQHF	TGTGCCAGCAGCTTAGGGGGATATAGCAATCAGCCCCAGCATTTT
.	13	TRBD1	TRBJ2-7	TRBV28	CASSPYRGDEQYF	TGTGCCAGCAGTCCGTACAGGGGCGACGAGCAGTACTTC
.	14	TRBD2	TRBJ2-3	TRBV18	CASSPGLAPDTQYF	TGTGCCAGCTCACCGGGACTAGCTCCAGATACGCAGTATTTT
.	15	TRBD1	TRBJ1-4	TRBV2	CASSTGTGVNEKLFF	TGTGCCAGCAGCACCGGGACAGGCGTTAATGAAAAACTGTTTTTT
.	15	TRBD2	TRBJ2-2	TRBV19	CASRSSGQNTGELFF	TGTGCCAGTAGGAGTAGCGGGCAGAACACCGGGGAGCTGTTTTTT
once	15	TRBD2	TRBJ2-3	TRBV10-1	CASLLAGGGWYTQYF	TGCGCCAGCCTTCTGGCGGGGGGGGGCTGGTATACGCAGTATTTT
.	16	TRBD1	TRBJ1-4	TRBV5-1	CASSLETGAEGEKLFF	TGCGCCAGCAGCTTAGAAACAGGGGCGGAGGGTGAAAAACTGTTTTTT
.	16	TRBD1	TRBJ2-7	TRBV6-1	CASREQLLTGIQGQYF	TGTGCCAGCAGGGAACAACTTCTGACAGGGATCCAAGGGCAGTACTTC
.	13	.	TRBJ2-1	TRBV27	CASSLEGQGWQFF	TGTGCCAGCAGTCTCGAGGGCCAGGGCTGGCAGTTCTTC
.	12	.	TRBJ1-2	TRBV19	CASIGSVYGYTF	TGTGCCAGTATTGGGTCAGTCTATGGCTACACCTTC
.	15	.	TRBJ2-7	TRBV19	CASSIDITGAYEQYF	TGTGCCAGTAGTATAGATATCACCGGGGCCTACGAGCAGTACTTC
.	12	TRBD1	TRBJ1-1	TRBV10-3	CAIKDGTVKAFF	TGTGCCATCAAGGATGGGACAGTCAAAGCTTTCTTT
.	12	.	TRBJ2-1	TRBV5-1	CASSLAGSGQFF	TGCGCCAGCAGCTTGGCCGGGTCGGGGCAGTTCTTC
.	12	TRBD1	TRBJ2-1	TRBV28	CASPTGTNEQFF	TGTGCCAGCCCGACAGGGACCAATGAGCAGTTCTTC
.	15	TRBD1	TRBJ2-5	TRBV2	CASNRDRGYQETQYF	TGTGCCAGCAACCGAGACAGGGGGTACCAAGAGACCCAGTACTTC
.	14	.	TRBJ2-5	TRBV19	CASSIMDGSETQYF	TGTGCCAGTAGTATTATGGACGGGAGTGAGACCCAGTACTTC
.	13	.	TRBJ1-1	TRBV5-1	CASSLLRNTEAFF	TGCGCCAGCAGCTTGTTGCGGAACACTGAAGCTTTCTTT
.	13	.	TRBJ2-1	TRBV19	CASSMGRNNEQFF	TGTGCCAGTAGTATGGGACGGAACAATGAGCAGTTCTTC
.	16	.	TRBJ2-3	TRBV7-2	CASSPQAGSGTDTQYF	TGTGCCAGCAGCCCCCAGGCGGGTAGCGGCACAGATACGCAGTATTTT
.	14	TRBD2	TRBJ2-7	TRBV19	CASSNGLAGGEQYF	TGTGCCAGTAGTAACGGACTAGCGGGAGGGGAGCAGTACTTC
.	14	TRBD2	TRBJ2-2	TRBV6-1	CASSQREGTGELFF	TGTGCCAGCAGCCAGCGGGAGGGCACCGGGGAGCTGTTTTTT
once	12	TRBD1	TRBJ1-4	TRBV6-1	CATGTGPVKLFF	TGTGCCACAGGGACAGGGCCGGTCAAACTGTTTTTT
.	16	.	TRBJ1-3	TRBV7-2	CASSDLMRAPGSTIYF	TGTGCCAGCAGCGACCTCATGAGGGCCCCCGGGAGCACCATATATTTT
.	15	.	TRBJ1-6	TRBV30	CAWRALNSYNSPLHF	TGTGCCTGGAGGGCCCTGAACTCCTATAATTCACCCCTCCACTTT
.	15	.	TRBJ1-2	TRBV28	CASSLSDRSTYGYTF	TGTGCCAGCAGTTTATCCGACCGCTCAACCTACGGCTACACCTTC
few	13	.	TRBJ2-3	TRBV7-2	CASSLAVLGTQYF	TGTGCCAGCAGCTTAGCCGTATTGGGTACGCAGTATTTT
.	14	TRBD2	TRBJ2-7	TRBV28	CASRLPGLGHEQYF	TGTGCCAGCAGACTACCGGGACTAGGTCACGAGCAGTACTTC
.	15	.	TRBJ2-3	TRBV28	CASSTLGGGADTQYF	TGTGCCAGCAGTACACTAGGTGGCGGGGCAGATACGCAGTATTTT
once	15	.	TRBJ2-2	TRBV5-1	CASTLHSPSTGELFF	TGCGCCAGCACCCTCCACTCGCCAAGCACCGGGGAGCTGTTTTTT
.	16	TRBD1	TRBJ1-5	TRBV27	CASTLSGTAGNQPQHF	TGTGCCAGCACTCTGTCGGGGACAGCGGGAAATCAGCCCCAGCATTTT
.	15	TRBD1	TRBJ2-7	TRBV6-1	CASRAKGQGLREQYF	TGTGCCAGCAGGGCTAAGGGACAGGGGCTAAGGGAGCAGTACTTC
.	15	.	TRBJ1-1	TRBV10-3	CAILDQGRGGTEAFF	TGTGCCATCTTGGATCAGGGGCGGGGGGGCACTGAAGCTTTCTTT
few	14	.	TRBJ1-6	TRBV5-1	CASSLEQGDSPLHF	TGCGCCAGCAGCTTGGAACAAGGTGATTCACCCCTCCACTTT
.	15	TRBD1	TRBJ2-3	TRBV28	CASNVQGASTDTQYF	TGTGCCAGCAACGTACAGGGGGCTAGCACAGATACGCAGTATTTT
.	13	.	TRBJ2-5	TRBV5-1	CASSPRDQETQYF	TGCGCCAGCAGCCCAAGAGATCAAGAGACCCAGTACTTC
once	17	TRBD1	TRBJ1-2	TRBV6-4	CASPGGIGDRGYYGYTF	TGTGCCAGCCCAGGCGGAATAGGGGACAGGGGGTACTATGGCTACACCTTC
.	16	.	TRBJ1-3	TRBV7-2	CASSANRKSSGNTIYF	TGTGCCAGCAGCGCCAACAGGAAGAGCTCTGGAAACACCATATATTTT
.	14	.	TRBJ2-7	TRBV19	CASSRDASSYEQYF	TGTGCCAGTAGTAGGGACGCGAGCTCCTACGAGCAGTACTTC
.	14	.	TRBJ1-6	TRBV6-5	CASSYREDNSPLHF	TGTGCCAGCAGTTACCGGGAGGATAATTCACCCCTCCACTTT
.	14	.	TRBJ2-5	TRBV5-1	CASRPGTLGETQYF	TGCGCCAGCAGACCAGGGACTTTAGGAGAGACCCAGTACTTC
.	14	TRBD1	TRBJ2-2	TRBV28	CASSTGTGTGELFF	TGTGCCAGCAGTACTGGGACAGGCACCGGGGAGCTGTTTTTT
.	13	TRBD1	TRBJ2-7	TRBV5-1	CASSPDRVGEQYF	TGCGCCAGCAGCCCGGACAGGGTTGGCGAGCAGTACTTC
.	14	.	TRBJ2-7	TRBV27	CASSLSSGPYEQYF	TGTGCCAGCAGTTTATCATCCGGGCCCTACGAGCAGTACTTC
.	16	.	TRBJ1-5	TRBV21-1	CASSRTQGVSGQPQHF	TGTGCCAGCAGCAGAACACAGGGGGTGTCGGGACAGCCCCAGCATTTT
.	11	.	TRBJ1-2	TRBV5-6	CASSLTDGYTF	TGTGCCAGCAGCTTGACCGATGGCTACACCTTC
.	15	.	TRBJ2-1	TRBV5-1	CASSQVAGNYNEQFF	TGCGCCAGCAGCCAGGTGGCCGGGAACTACAATGAGCAGTTCTTC
.	14	.	TRBJ2-3	TRBV11-2	CASSPGRVTDTQYF	TGTGCCAGCAGCCCCGGCCGGGTCACAGATACGCAGTATTTT
.	15	TRBD1	TRBJ2-7	TRBV19	CASSIRDSSSYEQYF	TGTGCCAGTAGTATAAGGGACAGTAGCTCCTACGAGCAGTACTTC